This TCR beta chain was obtained from a study of T cell changes during pregnancy in multiple sclerosis. Profiled with immunoSEQ multiplex PCR; TCRdb holds only in-frame clones, not every one. The sample has tens of thousands of clones, approximately 90% seen once. Unmatched junction bases numbered 2, after V lost 6 bases and J lost 2 bases. Germline-derived CDR1 and CDR2 are SNHLY and FYNNEI. CDR3 size: 14 residues. The sequence was collected from a female donor with multiple sclerosis, enrolled in a pregnancy study. The chain uses TRBV2 and TRBJ1-2, with 11 bases identical to TRBD1. Specimen: peripheral blood, collected in the third trimester of pregnancy. CDR3 amino acids: CASRGTGGNYGYTF. The CDR3, as DNA: TGTGCCAGCAGAGGGACAGGGGGAAACTATGGCTACACCTTC.